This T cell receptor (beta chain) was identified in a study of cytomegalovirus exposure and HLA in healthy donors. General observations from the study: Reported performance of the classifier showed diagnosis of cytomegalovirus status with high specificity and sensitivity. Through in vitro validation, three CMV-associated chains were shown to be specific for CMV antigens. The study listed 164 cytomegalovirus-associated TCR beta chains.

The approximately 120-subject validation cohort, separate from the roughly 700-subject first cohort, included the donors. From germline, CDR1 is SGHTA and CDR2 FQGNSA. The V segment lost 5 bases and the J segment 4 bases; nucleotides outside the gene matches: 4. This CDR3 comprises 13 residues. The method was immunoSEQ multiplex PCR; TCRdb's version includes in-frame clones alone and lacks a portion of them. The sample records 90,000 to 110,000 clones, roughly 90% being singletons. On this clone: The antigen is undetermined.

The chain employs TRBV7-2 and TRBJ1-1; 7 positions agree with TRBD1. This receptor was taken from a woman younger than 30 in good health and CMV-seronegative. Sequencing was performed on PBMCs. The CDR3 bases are TGTGCCAGCAGCGCAAACAGGGGCACTGAAGCTTTCTTT. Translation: CASSANRGTEAFF.